Listed below are T cell receptor beta chains from one sample, sequenced in a study of T cell responses to AZD1222 COVID-19 vaccine. Produced via immunoSEQ multiplex PCR; TCRdb's table is partial and in-frame only. The sample consists of some 100,000 clones, roughly 89% of them appearing once. This sample comprised peripheral blood, obtained on day 0 of AZD1222 vaccination. The receptors come from an adult in good health. Both conserved end residues are trimmed from each CDR3.

TRBJ1-2	TRBV6-1	ASSDSTAFYGYT
TRBJ1-1	TRBV11-3	ASGEGQVNTEAF
TRBJ1-2	TRBV14	ASSQIDTPSGYT
TRBJ2-1	TRBV2	ASRKEGGAYNEQF
TRBJ2-3	TRBV27	ASSWTDSSYTQY
TRBJ1-2	TRBV7-3	ASSPDRGYGYT
TRBJ1-2	TRBV2	ASYRARYYGYT
TRBJ2-7	TRBV5-1	ASSFGVSSYEQY
TRBJ1-3	TRBV9	ASSPTAASSGNTIY
TRBJ2-3	TRBV5-1	ASSLVRGSTDTQY
TRBJ2-7	TRBV3-1/TRBV3-2	ASSQAGTDYEQY
TRBJ1-2	TRBV11-2	ASSFLGSYGYT
TRBJ1-4	TRBV29-1	QGQTNEKLF
TRBJ1-2	TRBV2	ASSSEGALGYT
TRBJ1-1	TRBV11-2	ASSPLTVAF
TRBJ2-7	TRBV5-4	ASSLQYSYEQY
TRBJ1-3	TRBV18	ASSPKGAGNTIY
TRBJ2-5	TRBV12-2	ASRLGVGRKETQY
TRBJ1-6	TRBV2	ASSQDRALYNSPLH
TRBJ2-1	TRBV28	ASSRAHSYNEQF
TRBJ1-5	TRBV27	ASSWGQPQH
TRBJ2-7	TRBV3-1/TRBV3-2	ASLKREGYEQY
TRBJ1-1	TRBV6-5	ATTTFGARNTEAF
TRBJ2-2	TRBV4-1	ASSQDKGLNTGELF
TRBJ1-5	TRBV27	ASSPTAGASQPQH